This TCR beta chain was observed in a study of cytomegalovirus exposure and HLA in healthy donors (dated by TCRdb to 2016 to 2017). Background on the whole study: In an earlier analysis of 550 to 750 of the donors, about 270 Gb of sequence data and 120 million or so unique TCR beta sequences from roughly 180 million T cells were reported. An early release covering 550 to 650 HLA-typed donors comprised approximately 300 gigabases of sequencing data and tens of millions of unique TCR sequences. Of the approximately 400 genotyped donors, roughly 76% were placed in the genetic ancestry cluster associated with self-reported Caucasian donors. The study aimed to test whether signatures of past pathogen exposure could be identified by cataloging public T cell receptors. Using immunosequencing, the study profiled T cell repertoires from around 670 subjects and related those repertoires to cytomegalovirus serostatus. Besides the first cohort of some 670 subjects, a separate validation cohort made up of over a hundred different subjects was used. To predict cytomegalovirus infection status, the study combined high-throughput TCR immunosequencing, statistical association of individual TCRs with disease status, and machine learning. A later analysis re-analyzed previously published TCR beta repertoires from roughly 600 donors and added high-resolution HLA genotyping to study TCR occurrence patterns. Rather than drawing on any new phenotypic data, the later analysis identified candidate immune exposures from TCR beta sequences and the way those sequences occurred across donors. An earlier analysis of approximately 500 of the donors applied high-throughput TCR beta sequencing to assess whether each TCR beta V gene segment acted as functional or pseudogenic. Donor age, sex, ethnicity and CMV serostatus were collected together with the repertoire data. Genome-wide SNP genotypes for about 65% of the 666 donors were used in a later genetic analysis, which treated that subset as a discovery cohort. Every repertoire in the discovery cohort had been generated on one and the same sequencing platform. HLA typing included class I and class II loci at four-digit resolution. The number of typed donors differed by locus: about 620-640 for A, B, C, DRB1 and DQB1; 500 to 550 for DQA1; approximately 600 for DPA1; and 400 to 480 for DPB1. Because of strong linkage in the cohort, roughly five DR-DQ haplotypes were treated as single units for association and clustering. Among several hundred genotyped donors of the cohort, an average of around 250,000 unique TCR beta nucleotide sequences was sequenced per donor, of which about 19% were non-productive. General conclusions and limits of the study: The authors suggested that the approach could potentially be generalized to other disease states and immunological phenotypes. CMV serostatus was the only immune exposure information available for the cohort. In an earlier analysis of 587 of the donors, most TCR beta V segments appeared in productive rearrangements about 90% or about 30% of the time, broadly matching IMGT annotations. In a later analysis, some 17,000 TCR beta sequences were associated with specific HLA alleles at a false discovery rate of 0.05. While some public TCRs were present in many individuals, most TCR sequences turned up only very rarely across donors. Because HLA typing was missing for some donors at each locus, association tests included only the typed subset. A further reported finding was that TCR beta sequences accurately predicted the HLA-A and HLA-B alleles for most subjects in the first cohort. Three of the identified cytomegalovirus-associated TCR beta chains were confirmed in vitro to be specific for cytomegalovirus antigens. In a later genetic analysis, fewer N-insertions in productive TCRs were reported among donors in an Asian-associated ancestry cluster than the roughly 700-donor mean. According to a later analysis, most CMV-associated TCR beta chains appeared to be HLA-restricted, and the HLA associations seemed to be driven largely by CMV exposure. The cohort was sequenced for TCR beta chains only, and without alpha or paired-chain data the features that could be detected were limited. In a later genetic analysis, a missense DCLRE1C variant was associated with V-gene and J-gene trimming of TCR beta chains, and the association was replicated in an independent cohort. According to a later analysis, TCR association rates differed among HLA loci, with DRB1 alleles showing the most associated TCRs and HLA-C alleles showing the fewest. The sequencing pipeline was judged likely to have produced a cluster of highly shared sequence variants as a technical artifact. In a later analysis, HLA-associated TCR beta chains showed more clonal expansion and lower generation probabilities than non-associated chains that were equally common. Several of the top co-occurrence clusters appeared to be linked to parvovirus B19, influenza, CMV and Epstein-Barr virus, according to a later analysis. Because counts were too low, seventeen rarely observed V segments, including chromosome 9 orphons, were excluded from the earlier analysis of 587 of the donors. When HLA alleles, especially DR and DQ, strongly co-occurred, TCR associations were difficult to assign to individual alleles. In the study, around 160 TCR beta chains were listed as associated with cytomegalovirus. Linkage disequilibrium might explain the correlated functional status among segregating V segments, but an unknown experimental factor could not be ruled out. Roughly uniform sequencing depth across donors was assumed in presence/absence analyses, although this assumption may not hold. In both the original and validation cohorts, the classifier was reported to diagnose cytomegalovirus status with high specificity and sensitivity. The 87-base-pair reads could not distinguish some IMGT-functional V segments, including TRBV6-2 and TRBV6-3, so those segments were excluded.

Library creation used the immunoSEQ multiplex PCR assay. For the multiplex PCR, a mixture combining 60 forward primers for TCR Vbeta segments and 13 reverse primers for TCR Jbeta segments was used. The CDR3 region of rearranged TCR beta genes was amplified from genomic DNA by a multiplex PCR assay. The Illumina HiSeq System was used to sequence the amplified TCR beta libraries as 87-base-pair reads. Concerning the study's data processing: A later analysis tallied 75 million to 95 million unique TCR beta chains across the 666 repertoires, and approximately 9.9 million of those chains were shared by two or more donors. To remove PCR and sequencing errors, raw reads were error-corrected and collapsed into unique sequences using a nearest-neighbor algorithm that merged closely related sequences. To assign V, D and J gene segments, CDR3 sequences were aligned to IMGT reference sequences. Each retained sequence needed at least a six-nucleotide match to both a V gene segment and a J gene segment. Rearrangements were called productive when the CDR3 lacked stop codons and stayed in frame with V and J; all others were non-productive. CDR3 was defined according to IMGT convention as the region running from the second conserved V-encoded cysteine to the conserved J-encoded phenylalanine. The earlier analysis of about 610 of the donors excluded any sequence lacking an unambiguous match to a single V gene segment. An earlier analysis of some 610 of the donors called V segments functional above 56.7% productive rearrangements and segregating when the between-donor standard deviation exceeded 5%. A statistical classification framework was developed to diagnose cytomegalovirus status using the catalog of TCR beta chain sequences. V and J gene assignment, in a later analysis, came from comparing TCR nucleotide sequences with IMGT/GENE-DB human TR gene sequences. In a later analysis, CDR3 sequences and most-parsimonious VDJ recombination scenarios were assigned using the TCRdist pipeline. In a later analysis, each TCR beta chain was defined by its CDR3 amino acid sequence together with its V-gene family, and reads lacking a unique V-gene family were excluded. In a later analysis, around 650 highly shared, low-generation-probability nucleotide sequences were removed to address suspected cross-contamination and a sequencing artifact. A later analysis calculated a clonal expansion index for each public chain from normalized within-repertoire ranks of inferred template counts. In a later analysis, generation probabilities were computed with a VDJ recombination model fitted to out-of-frame rearrangements, and the resulting probabilities were checked against IGoR. A later analysis scored TCR-TCR, TCR-HLA and TCR-CMV co-occurrence with hypergeometric tests, applying a repertoire-size bias correction to TCR pairs. False discovery rates were estimated in a later analysis by permuting HLA or CMV assignments 20 times. In a later analysis, co-occurring TCRs were grouped with DBSCAN, and TCRdist sequence similarity was added when clustering was performed within HLA-allele-positive subsets. Co-occurrence clustering excluded repertoires with fewer than 30,000 or more than 120,000 public chains, plus five with anomalous nucleotide sharing. TCRdb carries this immuneACCESS record with in-frame sequences only. Its versions omit some clonotypes, under half of them owing to an unresolved V gene in the studies checked, with the rest unexplained. V and J calls and clone size come straight from that table; D and trimming were deduced from the DNA. Across this sample there are around 140,000 clones, with over 60% seen only once. The top ten constitute 6.5% of the sample.

Sequences WSHSY (CDR1) and SAAADI (CDR2) are obtained from the germline V gene. The junction carries 13 bases between V and J, which are trimmed by 6 bases and 2 bases respectively. The CDR3 covers 15 residues, taking in both the cysteine and the phenylalanine. Only CDR3 DNA is held: 45 bases, read in frame from base 1. A word on this clone: It has no known antigen specificity. Base qualities are not recorded, but no much larger clone differs from it by a single base.

The cohort was made up of roughly 670 healthy bone marrow donors. At the time of sampling, every cohort member was nominally healthy, though immune exposures that went unrecorded were likely present. The donor was CMV seronegative and was included in the group of a few hundred seronegative cohort members. Every donor gave a peripheral blood sample, and the peripheral blood mononuclear cells from that sample were used for TCR beta sequencing. The Qiagen DNeasy Blood Extraction Kit was used to extract genomic DNA from the blood cell samples. The source is a woman aged 55 to 70 in good health and CMV-seronegative. This sequence uses TRBV10-2 and TRBJ1-4; tentative D gene TRBD1, with 6 bases matching. Sequences were obtained from PBMCs. In nucleotides, the sequence is TGCGCCAGCAGCCTAACAGGGTCTACTAATGAAAAACTGTTTTTT. This codes for CASSLTGSTNEKLFF.